This entry describes one T cell receptor (beta chain). V was pared by 3 bases and J by 7 bases, with 10 bases between. The CDR3 length is 12 residues. Germline CDR1 and CDR2: SGDLS and YYNGEE. This specimen belongs to a study of control samples from healthy donors and cancer patients. Repertoires were generated with immunoSEQ multiplex PCR, while TCRdb's copy carries only in-frame clones and drops some. The data hold about 230,000 clones, with around 80% observed a single time. Sequencing was done on a sample of PBMCs. This sequence was found in a woman aged 60-70 years with lung cancer. V and J are TRBV9 and TRBJ1-2, with D unresolved. Here the CDR3 DNA reads TGTGCCAGCAGCGGAACATTTCGTGGCTACACCTTC. It encodes CASSGTFRGYTF. Looking up the rest from reference TRBV9 and TRBJ1-2 gives the full variable domain: DSGVTQTPKHLITATGQRVTLRCSPRSGDLSVYWYQQSLDQGLQFLIQYYNGEERAKGNILERFSAQQFPDLHSELNLSSLELGDSALYFCASSGTFRGYTFGSGTRLTVV.